This TCR beta chain was sequenced for a study of radiotherapy plus CTLA-4 blockade in lung cancer. Study results and limitations: Early shifts in blood T cell clones, with interferon-beta, reportedly predicted response best.

Germline V gives CDR1 SGHRS, CDR2 YFSETQ. The CDR3 consists of 13 residues. J gave up 4 bases and V 1 base, and 1 base lay outside the gene matches. TCRdb's table, derived via immunoSEQ multiplex PCR, lists solely in-frame clones and lacks some. This table holds around 26,000 clones, roughly 73% found once. Note on this clone: Its target is unknown.

Sequencing used peripheral blood, obtained from a patient treated with radiotherapy plus ipilimumab. The genes are TRBV5-1 and TRBJ2-5, with 7 nucleotides matching TRBD2. The source of this sequence is a human donor with non-small cell lung cancer who had stable disease on radiotherapy plus ipilimumab. CDR3 sequence (DNA): TGCGCCAGCAGCTTGTTAGCGGGAGAGACCCAGTACTTC. Amino acid sequence: CASSLLAGETQYF.